This T cell receptor (beta chain) was captured in a study of cytomegalovirus exposure and HLA in healthy donors. It was with 60 Vbeta and 13 Jbeta primers that the PCR ran. Method: immunoSEQ multiplex PCR; TCRdb's copy keeps in-frame clones and lacks some. The sample yields 150,000 to 200,000 clones, around 68% seen once. CDR1 is SGDLS and CDR2 is YYNGEE in the germline V gene. The CDR3 consists of 15 residues. V was cut by 6 bases and J by 0 bases, with 15 bases left in between. Sequencing input: PBMCs. The rearrangement joins TRBV9 to TRBJ1-2; D call uncertain. The TCR sequence derives from a man aged 50 or older in good health and CMV-seronegative. CDR3 protein: CASNGVGGSNYGYTF. In DNA, the CDR3 is TGTGCCAGCAACGGGGTTGGTGGCTCTAACTATGGCTACACCTTC.